This T cell receptor beta chain was profiled in a study of cytotoxic CD8 clonotypes in ibrutinib-treated CLL. Study in general: The authors obtained response samples at a median of around 12 months of treatment, range 6 to 36. An average of roughly 250,000 productive templates and 94,082 productive rearrangements was obtained per sample. General study results and limits: Sustained-remission and progressing patients diverged in sampling times.

The ends were cut back, 1 base at V and 11 bases at J, with 12 bases in the middle. CDR3 length: 13 residues. Germline values: CDR1 MGHRA, CDR2 YSYEKL. This clone was seen more than once but under ten times. What it binds is unknown. TCRdb's table, derived via immunoSEQ multiplex PCR, lists solely in-frame clones and lacks some. Of roughly 38,000 clones in the sample, over 45% were seen once. The sequence was obtained from a human donor with chronic lymphocytic leukemia. Sample: PBMCs, taken before ibrutinib treatment. The chain is built from TRBV4-1 and TRBJ1-5; D may be TRBD1 (6 bases). The CDR3 bases are TGCGCCAGCAGCCAAGTCGAGGAGGGGGCCCAGCATTTT. It encodes CASSQVEEGAQHF.